This T cell receptor (beta chain) is from a study of control samples from healthy donors and cancer patients. Data came from immunoSEQ multiplex PCR; TCRdb stores just in-frame clones and leaves some out. This table holds about 94,000 clones, 75% to 95% found once. Per the germline V gene, CDR1 is SNHLY and CDR2 is FYNNEI. Unmatched junction bases numbered 4, after V lost 0 bases and J lost 5 bases. The CDR3 extends over 15 amino acids. V and J are TRBV2 and TRBJ2-3; 8 bases line up with TRBD2. Sequences were obtained from blood. The clonotype was recovered from a young woman in good health. The CDR3 protein is CASSEAGLAGDTQYF. DNA of the CDR3: TGTGCCAGCAGTGAAGCGGGCCTAGCGGGAGATACGCAGTATTTT.